The 29 T cell receptor beta chains below come from one sample, sequenced in a study of blood T cell repertoires in COVID-19. Assay used: immunoSEQ multiplex PCR; TCRdb lists only in-frame clones, some missing. The sample includes fewer than 250,000 clones, 65% to 90% seen only once; the top ten take about 3.8%. Sample: PBMCs or T cells enriched from blood (not recorded which). The source is a middle-aged woman with acute COVID-19.

The CDR3 DNA sequence: TGTGCCAGCAGCCCACATGGACTCAATAGCAATCAGCCCCAGCATTTT. Amino acids: CASSPHGLNSNQPQHF. The rearrangement links TRBV28 to TRBJ1-5; D is unclear. The ends were cut back, 6 bases at V and 0 bases at J, with 15 bases in the middle. Germline assignment: CDR1 MDHEN and CDR2 SYDVKM. The CDR3 has 16 residues.

The CDR3 DNA is TGTGCCACCAGCAGAGAGGCGGGAGGGCCCACCGGGGAGCTGTTTTTT. It codes for CATSREAGGPTGELFF. This chain links TRBV15 with TRBJ2-2, with TRBD2 matching 9 bases. V lost 0 bases to trimming and J lost 4 bases; unmatched junction nucleotides: 3. From germline, CDR1 is LNHNV and CDR2 YYDKDF (reference sequence). CDR3 size: 16 residues.

The V call is TRBV7-9, the J call TRBJ2-5; tentatively, D is TRBD1 (6 bases). The germline V gene has CDR1 SEHNR and CDR2 FQNEAQ (reference sequence). V lost 5 bases, J lost 5 bases, and 21 bases lay in between. The CDR3 loop spans 16 amino acids. In nucleotides, the CDR3 is TGTGCCAGCAGCCCGACCGACAGGTTCCGAATGGAGACCCAGTACTTC. Protein sequence: CASSPTDRFRMETQYF.

This clone showed up just a few times. The chain links TRBV27 to TRBJ2-5; TRBD2 is a possible D gene (6 bases). V lost 1 base and J 5 bases, leaving 11 bases between the germline ends. The germline V gene has CDR1 MNHEY and CDR2 SMNVEV (reference sequence). The length of the CDR3 is 14 residues. The chain's CDR3 is CASSLYGGDETQYF. CDR3 DNA sequence: TGTGCCAGCAGTTTATACGGAGGGGATGAGACCCAGTACTTC.

This sequence joins TRBV5-1 and TRBJ2-3; D unresolved. From germline, CDR1 is SGHRS and CDR2 YFSETQ. CDR3 length: 12 residues. V was clipped by 0 bases and J by 7 bases, with 6 bases between them. CDR3 DNA sequence: TGCGCCAGCAGCTTGGATGTCAATACGCAGTATTTT. It specifies CASSLDVNTQYF.

The rearrangement links TRBV4-3 to TRBJ2-1; TRBD1 aligns across 7 bases. CDR3 length: 15 amino acids. CDR1 and CDR2 from the germline V gene are LGHNA and YSLEER. Germline trimming cut 1 base from V and 5 bases from J; bases unmatched to any gene: 5. The CDR3 sequence is CASSQGTGPNNEQFF. CDR3 DNA sequence: TGCGCCAGCAGCCAAGGGACAGGCCCCAACAATGAGCAGTTCTTC.

This chain joins TRBV7-9 and TRBJ2-7; TRBD2 might be the D (5 bases). The CDR3 runs 13 residues. Trimming cost V 4 bases and J 8 bases, with 15 bases left between them. The germline V gene encodes CDR1 SEHNR and CDR2 FQNEAQ (reference sequence). The chain's CDR3 is CASSSDGVLKQYF. The CDR3 DNA reads TGTGCCAGCAGCTCCGACGGGGTTCTTAAGCAGTACTTC.

This chain joins TRBV5-4 and TRBJ1-1; D is perhaps TRBD1 (5 bases). Trimming took off 0 bases at V and 1 base at J, with 10 bases between the two ends. Germline V gene data show CDR1 as SGHNT and CDR2 as YYREEE (reference sequence). CDR3 size: 15 residues. Written as DNA, the CDR3 is TGTGCCAGCAGCTTGGGTGGAGGGGCGAACACTGAAGCTTTCTTT. This gives the protein CASSLGGGANTEAFF.

The rearrangement uses TRBV19 and TRBJ2-1; TRBD2 matches 13 bases. The CDR3 consists of 16 residues. The trim removed 3 bases at V and 4 bases at J, leaving 3 bases unmatched. CDR1 is LNHDA, CDR2 SQIVND, per germline (reference sequence). For the CDR3, the DNA is TGTGCCAGTAGTATCTCACTAGCGGGAGGGTACAATGAGCAGTTCTTC. Translated, it gives CASSISLAGGYNEQFF.

The rearrangement joins TRBV11-3 to TRBJ2-2; 8 positions match TRBD1. CDR3 length: 14 amino acids. CDR1 is SGHNT and CDR2 is YENEEA in the germline V gene. After removal of 5 bases from V and 4 bases from J, the junction contained 3 bases not matched to a gene. DNA of the CDR3: TGTGCCAGCAGCCCACAGGGGGGCACCGGGGAGCTGTTTTTT. Protein: CASSPQGGTGELFF.

The chain links TRBV28 to TRBJ2-3; 8 positions match TRBD2. V shed 9 bases, J shed 0 bases, and the junction held 8 bases outside the gene matches. The germline CDR1 and CDR2 sequences are MDHEN and SYDVKM. CDR3 size: 15 residues. The CDR3 is CARLFREGSTDTQYF. In DNA, the CDR3 is TGTGCCAGACTTTTTCGGGAGGGTAGCACAGATACGCAGTATTTT.

This chain uses TRBV15 with TRBJ2-6, with a weak D call TRBD1 (6 bases). Looked up from germline, CDR1 is LNHNV and CDR2 is YYDKDF (reference sequence). This CDR3 spans 17 amino acids. Trimming took 5 bases from V and 1 from J, leaving 15 bases between them. This CDR3 reads CATSPHRGSSGANVLTF. CDR3 nucleotide sequence: TGTGCCACCAGCCCCCATAGGGGGAGTTCTGGGGCCAACGTCCTGACTTTC.

J is TRBJ2-2 and V is TRBV5-1; no clear D. There are 16 residues in the CDR3. V lost 1 base to trimming and J lost 1 base, with 11 bases between them. Germline lookup yields CDR1 SGHRS and CDR2 YFSETQ. DNA of the CDR3: TGCGCCAGCAGCTTGCGCACAGCACGGAACACCGGGGAGCTGTTTTTT. Protein sequence: CASSLRTARNTGELFF.

The V and J genes are TRBV5-5 and TRBJ2-5, with 8 bases matching TRBD2. The V segment lost 4 bases and the J segment 2 bases; nucleotides outside the gene matches: 10. CDR3 size: 16 residues. In germline, CDR1 is SGHKS, CDR2 YYEKEE (reference sequence). CDR3 DNA sequence: TGTGCCAGCAGCCCGGGGCGGGGGGCAGTACAAGAGACCCAGTACTTC. The encoded protein is CASSPGRGAVQETQYF.

The chain couples TRBV28 to TRBJ1-6; 7 positions agree with TRBD1. The ends lost 8 bases at V and 0 bases at J; junction bases unmatched: 1. The CDR3 is made up of 14 amino acids. CDR1 is MDHEN and CDR2 is SYDVKM in the germline V gene. The CDR3 loop is CASAGGSYNSPLHF. In DNA, the CDR3 is TGTGCCAGCGCAGGGGGCTCCTATAATTCACCCCTCCACTTT. The variable domain in full, completed from reference TRBV28 and TRBJ1-6, reads DVKVTQSSRYLVKRTGEKVFLECVQDMDHENMFWYRQDPGLGLRLIYFSYDVKMKEKGDIPEGYSVSREKKERFSLILESASTNQTSMYLCASAGGSYNSPLHFGNGTRLTVT.

The chain combines TRBV5-1 with TRBJ1-1; D is possibly TRBD1 (6 bases). The CDR3 contains 15 residues. Germline CDR1 SGHRS, CDR2 YFSETQ. Trimming removed 0 bases from V and 1 base from J, with 10 bases in between. The CDR3 here is CASSLAQGKNTEAFF. CDR3 in DNA: TGCGCCAGCAGCTTGGCCCAGGGGAAGAACACTGAAGCTTTCTTT.

The gene calls are TRBV11-3 and TRBJ1-2; the match to TRBD1 covers 10 bases. Germline lookup yields CDR1 SGHNT and CDR2 YENEEA. V lost 3 bases to trimming and J lost 8 bases; unmatched junction nucleotides: 3. CDR3 length equals 13 residues. This chain's CDR3 is CASSFGTGVGYTF. The CDR3 coding sequence is TGTGCCAGCAGCTTTGGGACAGGGGTCGGCTACACCTTC.

This chain links TRBV9 with TRBJ1-1; 7 bases agree with TRBD1. CDR3 length equals 17 residues. The V gene end was trimmed by 5 bases and the J gene end by 5 bases; junction bases not matched to a gene: 18. CDR1 SGDLS and CDR2 YYNGEE come from the germline V gene. The CDR3 nucleotides read TGTGCCAGCAGTGCCTTTCCGGGAGGGGGCATGTTGACTGAAGCTTTCTTT. Translation: CASSAFPGGGMLTEAFF.

The chain has TRBV9 and TRBJ2-3; the D gene is possibly TRBD2 (6 bases). The length of the CDR3 is 16 residues. With 0 bases removed from V and 4 bases from J, the gap between germline ends came to 15 bases. From germline, CDR1 is SGDLS and CDR2 YYNGEE. The CDR3 spells CASSVDGRSGADTQYF. The DNA of the CDR3 is TGTGCCAGCAGCGTAGATGGCAGGTCGGGGGCAGATACGCAGTATTTT.

V and J are TRBV15 and TRBJ2-5, with 10 bases lining up with TRBD2. CDR1 and CDR2 (germline): LNHNV, YYDKDF (reference sequence). The length of the CDR3 is 15 residues. J gave up 1 base and V 2 bases, and 1 base lay outside the gene matches. The CDR3 DNA follows: TGTGCCACCAGCAGACTAGCGGGAGTCCAAGAGACCCAGTACTTC. This sequence encodes CATSRLAGVQETQYF. The variable domain in full, completed from reference TRBV15 and TRBJ2-5, reads DAMVIQNPRYQVTQFGKPVTLSCSQTLNHNVMYWYQQKSSQAPKLLFHYYDKDFNNEADTPDNFQSRRPNTSFCFLDIRSPGLGDTAMYLCATSRLAGVQETQYFGPGTRLLVL.

The CDR3 region has the DNA TGTGCCAGCAGCCGTGGGACAGATTTCTATCAGCCCCAGCATTTT. The encoded protein is CASSRGTDFYQPQHF. This chain uses TRBV7-8 with TRBJ1-5; 7 bases are a match to TRBD1. After removal of 5 bases from V and 5 bases from J, the junction contained 9 bases not matched to a gene. CDR3 size: 15 residues. Germline V CDR1 and CDR2: SGHVS, FQNEAQ.

The chain links TRBV27 to TRBJ2-1, with D possibly being TRBD2 (5 bases). Germline V gene data show CDR1 as MNHEY and CDR2 as SMNVEV (reference sequence). V was pared by 3 bases and J by 6 bases, with 9 bases between. The CDR3 spans 13 residues. The CDR3 DNA reads TGTGCCAGCAGTTTCACTAGATTCAATGAGCAGTTCTTC. Protein: CASSFTRFNEQFF.

The chain combines TRBV19 with TRBJ2-2, with D hard to call. Germline loops: CDR1 LNHDA, CDR2 SQIVND (reference sequence). The CDR3 has 15 residues. With 11 bases removed from V and 2 bases from J, the gap between germline ends came to 18 bases. CDR3 sequence (DNA): TGTGCCTCCTCCGCCGGGTCCGTCAACACCGGGGAGCTGTTTTTT. Protein: CASSAGSVNTGELFF. The variable domain in full, with the rest retrieved from reference TRBV19 and TRBJ2-2, is DGGITQSPKYLFRKEGQNVTLSCEQNLNHDAMYWYRQDPGQGLRLIYYSQIVNDFQKGDIAEGYSVSREKKESFPLTVTSAQKNPTAFYLCASSAGSVNTGELFFGEGSRLTVL.

The gene calls are TRBV6-4 and TRBJ2-1, with 7 bases that match TRBD2. CDR3 size: 15 residues. Trimming at V came to 0 bases and at J to 6 bases, leaving 5 bases not matched to a gene. CDR1 and CDR2 (germline): MRHNA, SNTAGT. The CDR3 DNA sequence: TGTGCCAGCAGTGACTCGGGGGGGTCGGCCAATGAGCAGTTCTTC. It is translated as CASSDSGGSANEQFF.

The chain uses TRBV29-1 and TRBJ1-6; D uncertain. Germline CDR1 SQVTM, CDR2 ANQGSEA. Trimming stripped 4 bases from V and 0 bases from J, with 4 bases between. The CDR3 loop spans 13 amino acids. CDR3: CSVASSYNSPLHF. CDR3 DNA: TGCAGCGTTGCCAGCTCCTATAATTCACCCCTCCACTTT.

The CDR3 reads CASSQRVNEQFF. The CDR3 coding sequence is TGTGCCAGCAGCCAAAGAGTCAATGAGCAGTTCTTC. The V call is TRBV3-1 (or the pseudogene TRBV3-2), the J call TRBJ2-1; no clear D gene. The CDR3 is 12 residues long. The V gene's germline CDR1 is LGHDT and CDR2 YNNKEL (reference sequence). V lost 2 bases to trimming and J lost 6 bases, with 5 bases between them.

The chain recombines TRBV3-1 (or the pseudogene TRBV3-2) with TRBJ2-1; 7 nucleotides line up with TRBD2. The CDR3 consists of 14 residues. Germline V gives CDR1 LGHDT, CDR2 YNNKEL (reference sequence). V trimming: 6 bases; J trimming: 7 bases; junction bases outside the gene matches: 9. The CDR3 is CASSPVGRENEQFF. DNA for the CDR3: TGTGCCAGCAGTCCTGTTGGGCGGGAGAATGAGCAGTTCTTC.

This chain links TRBV25-1 with TRBJ2-1; weak D call: TRBD1 (5 bases). Trimming pared 2 bases from V and 2 bases from J, leaving 10 bases between. Germline assignment: CDR1 MGHDK and CDR2 SYGVNS. The CDR3 runs to 15 residues. The CDR3 here is CASSERNRPYNEQFF. CDR3 bases: TGTGCCAGCAGTGAAAGGAACAGGCCCTACAATGAGCAGTTCTTC.

This sequence joins TRBV9 and TRBJ2-5; the match to TRBD1 covers 8 bases. Germline trimming cut 0 bases from V and 4 bases from J; bases unmatched to any gene: 5. CDR1 is SGDLS, CDR2 YYNGEE, per germline. The CDR3 covers 15 residues. CDR3 sequence reads: CASSVGGTGGETQYF. DNA for the CDR3: TGTGCCAGCAGCGTAGGGGGAACAGGGGGAGAGACCCAGTACTTC.